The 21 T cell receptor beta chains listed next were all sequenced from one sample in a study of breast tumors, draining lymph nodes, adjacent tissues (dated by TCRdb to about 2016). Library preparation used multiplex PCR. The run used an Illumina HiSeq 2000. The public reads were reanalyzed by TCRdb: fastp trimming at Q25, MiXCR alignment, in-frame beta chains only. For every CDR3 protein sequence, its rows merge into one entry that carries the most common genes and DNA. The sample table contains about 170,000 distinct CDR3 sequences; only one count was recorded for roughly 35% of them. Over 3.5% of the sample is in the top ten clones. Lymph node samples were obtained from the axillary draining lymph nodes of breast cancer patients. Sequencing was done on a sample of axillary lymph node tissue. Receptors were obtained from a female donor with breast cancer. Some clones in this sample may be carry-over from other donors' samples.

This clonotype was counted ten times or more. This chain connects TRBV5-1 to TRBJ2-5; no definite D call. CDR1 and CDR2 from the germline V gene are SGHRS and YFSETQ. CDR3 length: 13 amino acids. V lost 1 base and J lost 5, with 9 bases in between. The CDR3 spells CASSLPTLETQYF. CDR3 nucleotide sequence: TGCGCCAGCAGCTTGCCCACCCTGGAGACCCAGTACTTC. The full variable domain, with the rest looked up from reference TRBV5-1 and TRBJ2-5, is KAGVTQTPRYLIKTRGQQVTLSCSPISGHRSVSWYQQTPGQGLQFLFEYFSETQRNKGNFPGRFSGRQFSNSRSEMNVSTLELGDSALYLCASSLPTLETQYFGPGTRLLVL.

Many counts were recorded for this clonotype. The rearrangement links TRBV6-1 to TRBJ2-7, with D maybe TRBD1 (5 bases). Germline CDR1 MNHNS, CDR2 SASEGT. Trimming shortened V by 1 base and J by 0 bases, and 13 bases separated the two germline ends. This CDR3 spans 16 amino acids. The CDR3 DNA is TGTGCCAGCAGTGAAGGTTGGGGCAGGCCCTCCTACGAGCAGTACTTC. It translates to CASSEGWGRPSYEQYF.

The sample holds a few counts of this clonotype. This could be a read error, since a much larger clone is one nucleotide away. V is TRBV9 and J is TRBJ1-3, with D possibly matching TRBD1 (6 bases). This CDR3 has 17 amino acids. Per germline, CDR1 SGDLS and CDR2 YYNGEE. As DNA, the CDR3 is TGTGCCAGCAGCGTAGCAGACAGGCCCCTCTCTGGAACCACCATATATTTT. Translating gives CASSVADRPLSGTTIYF.

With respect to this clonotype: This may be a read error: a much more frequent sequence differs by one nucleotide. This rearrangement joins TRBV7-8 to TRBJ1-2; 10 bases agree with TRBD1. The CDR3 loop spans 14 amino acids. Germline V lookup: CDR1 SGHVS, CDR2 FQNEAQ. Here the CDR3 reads CTSSLQGQGYGYTF. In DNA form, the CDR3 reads TGTACCAGCAGTTTACAGGGACAGGGGTATGGCTACACCTTC.

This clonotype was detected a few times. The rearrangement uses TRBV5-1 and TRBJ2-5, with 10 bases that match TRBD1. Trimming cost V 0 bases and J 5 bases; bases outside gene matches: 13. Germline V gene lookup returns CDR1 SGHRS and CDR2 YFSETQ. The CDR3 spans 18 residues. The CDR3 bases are TGCGCCAGCAGCTTGGGGCGCGGGACAGGGGTCGGCCGGGAGACCCAGTACTTC. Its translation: CASSLGRGTGVGRETQYF.

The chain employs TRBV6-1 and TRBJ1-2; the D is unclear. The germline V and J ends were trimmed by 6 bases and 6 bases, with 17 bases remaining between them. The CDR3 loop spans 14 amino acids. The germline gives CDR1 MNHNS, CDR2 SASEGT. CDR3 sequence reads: CASRPRAPAHGYTF. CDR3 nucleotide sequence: TGTGCCAGCAGGCCCCGGGCCCCCGCCCATGGCTACACCTTC.

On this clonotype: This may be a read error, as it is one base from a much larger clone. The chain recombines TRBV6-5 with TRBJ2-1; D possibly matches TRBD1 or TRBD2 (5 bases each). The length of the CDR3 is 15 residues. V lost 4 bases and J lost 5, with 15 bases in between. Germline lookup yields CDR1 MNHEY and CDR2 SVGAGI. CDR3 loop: CASSSSGQTNNEQFF. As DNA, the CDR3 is TGTGCCAGCAGTTCCTCGGGGCAGACAAACAATGAGCAGTTCTTC.

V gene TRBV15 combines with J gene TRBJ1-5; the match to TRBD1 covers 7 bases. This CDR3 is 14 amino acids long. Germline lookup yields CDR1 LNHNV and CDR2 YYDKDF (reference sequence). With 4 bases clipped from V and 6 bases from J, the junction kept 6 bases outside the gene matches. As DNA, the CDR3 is TGTGCCACCAGCAATTCGACAGGGATTCAGCCCCAGCATTTT. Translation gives CATSNSTGIQPQHF.

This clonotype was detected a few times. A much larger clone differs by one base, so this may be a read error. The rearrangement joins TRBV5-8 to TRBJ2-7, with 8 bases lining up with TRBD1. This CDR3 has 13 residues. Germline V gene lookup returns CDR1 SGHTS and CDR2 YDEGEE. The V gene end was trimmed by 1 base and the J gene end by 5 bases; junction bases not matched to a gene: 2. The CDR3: CASSLQGANEQYF. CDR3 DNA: TGTGCCAGCAGCTTGCAGGGGGCCAACGAGCAGTACTTC.

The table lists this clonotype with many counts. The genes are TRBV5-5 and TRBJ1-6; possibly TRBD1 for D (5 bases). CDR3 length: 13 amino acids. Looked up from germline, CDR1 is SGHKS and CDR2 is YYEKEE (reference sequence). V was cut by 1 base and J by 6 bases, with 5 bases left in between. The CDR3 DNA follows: TGTGCCAGCAGCTTGAGGGGTAATTCACCCCTCCACTTT. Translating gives CASSLRGNSPLHF.

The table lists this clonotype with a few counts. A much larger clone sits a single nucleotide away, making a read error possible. The CDR3 DNA follows: TGCGCCAGCAGCCAAAAACTAGCGCAAGAGGCCCAGTACTTC. This translates into CASSQKLAQEAQYF. The rearrangement joins TRBV4-3 to TRBJ2-5, with 7 bases fitting TRBD2. CDR3 length equals 14 residues. Germline lookup yields CDR1 LGHNA and CDR2 YSLEER.

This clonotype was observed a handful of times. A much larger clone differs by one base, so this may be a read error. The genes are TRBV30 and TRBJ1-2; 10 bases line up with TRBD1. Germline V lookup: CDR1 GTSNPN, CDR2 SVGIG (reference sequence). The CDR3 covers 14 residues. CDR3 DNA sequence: TGTGCCTGGAGTAGTAGGGGGACAGGGGATGGCTTCACCTTC. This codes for CAWSSRGTGDGFTF.

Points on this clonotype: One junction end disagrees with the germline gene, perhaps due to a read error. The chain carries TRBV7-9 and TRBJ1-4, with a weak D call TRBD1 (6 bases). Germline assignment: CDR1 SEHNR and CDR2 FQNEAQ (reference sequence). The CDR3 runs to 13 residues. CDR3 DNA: TGTGCTAGCAGCGTTCTGGGACATGAAAAGCTGTTTTTT. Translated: CASSVLGHEKLFF.

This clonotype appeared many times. The CDR3 sequence: CASSLPNSEAGNMDGYGYTF. Here the CDR3 DNA reads TGTGCCAGCAGCCTACCCAATTCTGAGGCAGGGAATATGGACGGCTATGGCTACACCTTC. The rearrangement joins TRBV7-3 to TRBJ1-2; D might be TRBD1 (5 bases). From germline, CDR1 is SGHTA and CDR2 FQGTGA. CDR3 length: 20 amino acids. V lost 5 bases and J lost 4, with 32 bases in between. Based on the CDR3 plus reference TRBV7-3 and TRBJ1-2, the full variable domain is GAGVSQTPSNKVTEKGKYVELRCDPISGHTALYWYRQSLGQGPEFLIYFQGTGAADDSGLPNDRFFAVRPEGSVSTLKIQRTERGDSAVYLCASSLPNSEAGNMDGYGYTFGSGTRLTVV.

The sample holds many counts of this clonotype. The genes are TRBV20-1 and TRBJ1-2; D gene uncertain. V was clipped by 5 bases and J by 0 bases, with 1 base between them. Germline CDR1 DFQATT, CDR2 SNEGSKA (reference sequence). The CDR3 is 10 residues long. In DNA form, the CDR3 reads TGCAGTGCTCCTAACTATGGCTACACCTTC. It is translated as CSAPNYGYTF.

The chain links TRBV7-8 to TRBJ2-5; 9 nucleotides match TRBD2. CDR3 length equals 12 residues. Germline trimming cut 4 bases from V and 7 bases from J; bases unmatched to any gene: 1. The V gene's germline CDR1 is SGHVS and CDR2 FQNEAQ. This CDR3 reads CASSSAGGTQYF. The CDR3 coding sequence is TGTGCCAGCAGCTCAGCGGGAGGGACCCAGTACTTC.

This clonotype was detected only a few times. The CDR3 coding sequence is TGTGCCAGCTCATACCCCCCGGGGGTGGAGAATGAGCAGTTCTTC. Its translation is CASSYPPGVENEQFF. This chain links TRBV18 with TRBJ2-1; tentatively, D is TRBD2 (6 bases). The CDR3 is made up of 15 amino acids. Germline CDR1 reads KGHSH; CDR2 reads LQKENI. With 5 bases removed from V and 7 bases from J, the gap between germline ends came to 18 bases. Full variable domain (outside the CDR3, taken from reference TRBV18 and TRBJ2-1): NAGVMQNPRHLVRRRGQEARLRCSPMKGHSHVYWYRQLPEEGLKFMVYLQKENIIDESGMPKERFSAEFPKEGPSILRIQQVVRGDSAAYFCASSYPPGVENEQFFGPGTRLTVL.

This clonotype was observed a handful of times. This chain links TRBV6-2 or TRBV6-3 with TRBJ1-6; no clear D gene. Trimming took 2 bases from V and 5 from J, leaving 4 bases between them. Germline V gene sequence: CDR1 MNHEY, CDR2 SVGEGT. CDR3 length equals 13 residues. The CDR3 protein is CASSYRDNSPLHF. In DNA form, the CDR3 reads TGTGCCAGCAGTTACAGGGATAATTCACCCCTCCACTTT.

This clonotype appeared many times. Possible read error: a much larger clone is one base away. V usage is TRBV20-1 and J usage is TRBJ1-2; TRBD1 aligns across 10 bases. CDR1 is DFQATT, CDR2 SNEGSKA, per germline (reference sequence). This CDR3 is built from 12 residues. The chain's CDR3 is CSASGTGEGSTF. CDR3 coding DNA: TGCAGTGCTAGCGGGACAGGGGAAGGCTCCACCTTC.

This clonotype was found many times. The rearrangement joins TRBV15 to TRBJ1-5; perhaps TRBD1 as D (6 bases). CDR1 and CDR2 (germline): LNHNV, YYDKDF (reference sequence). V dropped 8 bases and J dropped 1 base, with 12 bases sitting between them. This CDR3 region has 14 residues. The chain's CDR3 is CATSLRGSNQPQHF. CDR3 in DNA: TGTGCCACCTCACTCAGGGGCAGCAATCAGCCCCAGCATTTT. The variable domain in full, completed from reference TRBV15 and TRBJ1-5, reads DAMVIQNPRYQVTQFGKPVTLSCSQTLNHNVMYWYQQKSSQAPKLLFHYYDKDFNNEADTPDNFQSRRPNTSFCFLDIRSPGLGDTAMYLCATSLRGSNQPQHFGDGTRLSIL.

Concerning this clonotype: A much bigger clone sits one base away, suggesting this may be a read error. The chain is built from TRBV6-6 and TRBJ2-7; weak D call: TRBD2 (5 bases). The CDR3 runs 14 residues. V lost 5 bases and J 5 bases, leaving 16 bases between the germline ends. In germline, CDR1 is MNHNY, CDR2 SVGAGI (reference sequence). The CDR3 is CASSHGRLRDEQYF. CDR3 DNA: TGTGCCAGCAGTCACGGGCGGTTGAGGGACGAGCAGTACTTC.